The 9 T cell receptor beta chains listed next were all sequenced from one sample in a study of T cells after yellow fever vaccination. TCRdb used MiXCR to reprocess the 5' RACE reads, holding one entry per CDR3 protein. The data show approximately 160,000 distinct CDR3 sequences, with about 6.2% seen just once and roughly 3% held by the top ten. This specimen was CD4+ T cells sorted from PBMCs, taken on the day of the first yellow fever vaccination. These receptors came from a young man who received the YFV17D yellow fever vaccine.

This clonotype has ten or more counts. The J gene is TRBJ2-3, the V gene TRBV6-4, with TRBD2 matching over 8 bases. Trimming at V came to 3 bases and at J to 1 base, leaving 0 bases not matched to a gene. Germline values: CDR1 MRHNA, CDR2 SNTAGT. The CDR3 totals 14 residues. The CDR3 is CASSEAGGTDTQYF. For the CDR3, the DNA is TGTGCCAGCAGTGAAGCGGGGGGCACAGATACGCAGTATTTT.

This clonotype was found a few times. This chain's CDR3 is CAIWWVCPKPNYEQYV. CDR3 sequence (DNA): TGTGCCATCTGGTGGGTCTGCCCAAAACCTAACTACGAGCAGTACGTC. V is TRBV6-2 or TRBV6-3 and J is TRBJ2-7; D not resolved. V was shortened by 10 bases and J by 3 bases, with 25 bases between the two germline ends. CDR3 length: 16 residues. From germline, CDR1 is MNHEY and CDR2 SVGEGT.

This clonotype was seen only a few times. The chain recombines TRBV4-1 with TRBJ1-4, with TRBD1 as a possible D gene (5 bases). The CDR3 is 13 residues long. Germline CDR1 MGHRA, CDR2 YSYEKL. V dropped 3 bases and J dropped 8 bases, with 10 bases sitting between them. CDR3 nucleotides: TGCGCCAGCAGCCACCAGGGAGGCGAAAAACTGTTTTTT. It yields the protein CASSHQGGEKLFF.

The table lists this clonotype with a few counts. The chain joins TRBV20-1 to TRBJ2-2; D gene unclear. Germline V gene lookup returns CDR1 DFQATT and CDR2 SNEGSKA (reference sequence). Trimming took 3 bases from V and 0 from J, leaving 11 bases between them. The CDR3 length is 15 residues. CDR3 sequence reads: CSASKGRANTGELFF. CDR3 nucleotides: TGCAGTGCTAGCAAAGGACGGGCGAACACCGGGGAGCTGTTTTTT.

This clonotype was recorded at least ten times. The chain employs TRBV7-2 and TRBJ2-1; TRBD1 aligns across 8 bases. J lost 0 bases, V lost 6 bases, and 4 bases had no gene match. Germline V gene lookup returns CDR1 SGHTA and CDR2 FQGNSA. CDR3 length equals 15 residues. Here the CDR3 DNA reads TGTGCCAGCAGTTCCGACAGGGGCTCCTACAATGAGCAGTTCTTC. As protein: CASSSDRGSYNEQFF.

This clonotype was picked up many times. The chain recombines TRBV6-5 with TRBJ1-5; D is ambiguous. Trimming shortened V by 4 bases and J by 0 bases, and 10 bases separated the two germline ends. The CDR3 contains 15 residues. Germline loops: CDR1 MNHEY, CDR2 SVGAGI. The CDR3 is CASSLGWSSNQPQHF. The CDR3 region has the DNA TGTGCCAGCAGTTTGGGGTGGTCTAGCAATCAGCCCCAGCATTTT.

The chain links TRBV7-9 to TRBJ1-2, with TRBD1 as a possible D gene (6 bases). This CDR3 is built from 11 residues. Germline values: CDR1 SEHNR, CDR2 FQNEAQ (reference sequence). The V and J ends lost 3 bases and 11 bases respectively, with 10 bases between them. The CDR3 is CASSFTGRYTF. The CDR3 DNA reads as TGTGCCAGCAGCTTTACAGGGCGGTACACCTTC.

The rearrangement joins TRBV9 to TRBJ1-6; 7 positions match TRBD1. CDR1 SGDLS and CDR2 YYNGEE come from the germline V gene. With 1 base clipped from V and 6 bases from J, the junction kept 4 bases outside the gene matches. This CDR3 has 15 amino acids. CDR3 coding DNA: TGTGCCAGCAGCGTAAGAGGGGGCAGTAATTCACCCCTCCACTTT. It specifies CASSVRGGSNSPLHF.

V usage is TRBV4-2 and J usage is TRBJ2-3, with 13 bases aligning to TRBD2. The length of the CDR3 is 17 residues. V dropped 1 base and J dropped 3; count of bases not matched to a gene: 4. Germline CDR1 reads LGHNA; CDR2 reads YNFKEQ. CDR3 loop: CASSQGALAGGTDTQYF. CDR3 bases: TGTGCCAGCAGCCAAGGGGCACTAGCGGGGGGGACAGATACGCAGTATTTT.